Described below is a single T cell receptor beta chain sequence and its context. The CDR3 sequence is 15 residues long. CDR1 and CDR2 from the germline V gene are MDHEN and SYDVKM. Trimming cost V 6 bases and J 5 bases; bases outside gene matches: 6. This record belongs to a study of blood T cell repertoires in COVID-19. Study at large: The United States, Italy and Spain provided the acute and convalescent COVID-19 samples.

Clones were sequenced by immunoSEQ multiplex PCR, and TCRdb holds only the in-frame ones, with some missing. The sample consists of 150,000 to 200,000 clones, around 90% of them appearing once. The V gene is TRBV28, the J gene TRBJ2-3; TRBD2 aligns across 12 bases. This sequence originates from a man over 45 with acute or convalescent COVID-19. Sequencing used peripheral blood. Written as DNA, the CDR3 is TGTGCCAGCAGGCGACTAGCGGGGGACAGAGATACGCAGTATTTT. It specifies CASRRLAGDRDTQYF.